This TCR beta chain was retrieved from a study of cytomegalovirus exposure and HLA in healthy donors (dated 2017 in TCRdb). Study-wide context: In an earlier analysis of 550 to 750 of the donors, approximately 300 Gb of sequence data and some 100 million unique TCR beta sequences from about 179 million T cells were reported. An early release that covered some 640 HLA-typed donors contained about 300 gigabases of sequencing data and about 84 million unique TCR sequences. The genetic ancestry cluster associated with self-reported Caucasian donors included roughly four fifths of the approximately 430 genotyped donors. The study aimed to test whether cataloging public T cell receptors could reveal signatures of past pathogen exposure. The study used immunosequencing to profile the T cell repertoires of 666 subjects and linked those repertoires to cytomegalovirus serostatus. Besides the first cohort of 666 subjects, a separate validation cohort made up of 120 different subjects was used. The study combined high-throughput TCR immunosequencing, statistical association of individual TCRs with disease status, and machine learning to predict cytomegalovirus infection status. To study patterns of TCR occurrence, a later analysis re-analyzed previously published TCR beta repertoires from just over 650 donors and added high-resolution HLA genotyping. In the later analysis, no new phenotypic data were used to find candidate immune exposures; instead, reliance was placed on TCR beta sequences and their occurrence across donors. In an earlier analysis of over 550 of the donors, high-throughput TCR beta sequencing was used to judge whether each TCR beta V gene segment behaved as functional or pseudogenic. Donor age, sex, ethnicity and CMV serostatus were compiled alongside the repertoire data. In a later genetic analysis, genome-wide SNP genotypes for about 55% of the roughly 700 donors were used, and that subset was treated as a discovery cohort. Every repertoire in the discovery cohort had been generated on one and the same sequencing platform. HLA typing covered class I and class II loci at four-digit resolution. The number of donors typed differed by locus, with about 629-640 for A, B, C, DRB1 and DQB1, roughly 520 for DQA1, about 610 for DPA1, and some 450 for DPB1. Because of strong linkage in the cohort, a handful of DR-DQ haplotypes were treated as single units for association and clustering. Among some 410 genotyped donors of the cohort, an average of roughly 240,000 unique TCR beta nucleotide sequences were sequenced per donor, approximately 20% of them non-productive. Study-wide conclusions, independent of this receptor: Because the 87-base-pair reads could not distinguish some IMGT-functional V segments, including TRBV6-2 and TRBV6-3, those segments were excluded. Most TCR sequences were seen in very few donors, while some public TCRs were found in many individuals. The study listed 150 to 200 TCR beta chains as associated with cytomegalovirus. CMV serostatus was the only immune exposure information available for the cohort. An association between a missense DCLRE1C variant and V-gene and J-gene trimming of TCR beta chains was found in a later genetic analysis and replicated in an independent cohort. A cluster of highly shared sequence variants was judged likely to represent a technical artifact of the sequencing pipeline. Several of the top co-occurrence clusters appeared to be linked to parvovirus B19, influenza, CMV and Epstein-Barr virus, according to a later analysis. In an earlier analysis of about 600 of the donors, most TCR beta V segments appeared in productive rearrangements about 90% or about 30% of the time, broadly matching IMGT annotations. The earlier analysis of 587 of the donors excluded seventeen rarely observed V segments, including chromosome 9 orphons, because counts were too low. The cohort was sequenced for TCR beta chains only, and without alpha or paired-chain data the features that could be detected were limited. In a later genetic analysis, fewer N-insertions in productive TCRs were reported among donors in an Asian-associated ancestry cluster than the roughly 700-donor mean. In vitro tests confirmed that three of the cytomegalovirus-associated TCR beta chains recognize cytomegalovirus antigens. When HLA alleles, especially DR and DQ, strongly co-occurred, attributing TCR associations to individual alleles was difficult. Correlated functional status among segregating V segments might be attributable to linkage disequilibrium, but an unknown experimental factor could not be ruled out. Most CMV-associated TCR beta chains appeared to be HLA-restricted in a later analysis, and the HLA associations seemed to be driven largely by CMV exposure. HLA typing was unavailable for some donors at each locus, so association tests used only the typed subset. The authors suggested that the approach could potentially be extended to other disease states and immunological phenotypes. Cytomegalovirus status was reported to be diagnosed by the classifier with high specificity and sensitivity in both the original and validation cohorts. In a later analysis, HLA-associated TCR beta chains showed more clonal expansion and lower generation probabilities than non-associated chains that were equally common. Sequencing depth was assumed to be roughly uniform across donors in the presence/absence analyses, though that assumption may not hold. In a later analysis, TCR association rates were found to vary across HLA loci, with the most associated TCRs seen for DRB1 alleles and the fewest for HLA-C alleles. In a later analysis, over 15,000 TCR beta sequences were associated with specific HLA alleles at a false discovery rate of 0.05. A further reported finding was that TCR beta sequences accurately predicted the HLA-A and HLA-B alleles for most subjects in the first cohort.

A word on this clone: What this receptor recognizes is not known.

The cohort was made up of approximately 700 healthy bone marrow donors. At the time of sampling, every cohort member was nominally healthy, though immune exposures that went unrecorded were likely present. The donor tested CMV seronegative, placing the donor among the 350 or so seronegative members of the cohort. Each donor provided a peripheral blood sample, and peripheral blood mononuclear cells were used for TCR beta sequencing. Genomic DNA was extracted from the blood cell samples with the Qiagen DNeasy Blood Extraction Kit. The library came from the immunoSEQ multiplex PCR assay. The multiplex PCR relied on a mix of 60 forward primers for TCR Vbeta segments and 13 reverse primers for TCR Jbeta segments. The CDR3 region of rearranged TCR beta genes was amplified from genomic DNA by a multiplex PCR assay. On the Illumina HiSeq System, the amplified TCR beta libraries were sequenced as 87-base-pair reads. Per the source publication's procedure: In a later analysis, 77 million or so unique TCR beta chains were counted across the approximately 620 repertoires, and roughly 11 million of these chains were shared by at least two donors. To remove PCR and sequencing errors, raw reads were error-corrected and collapsed into unique sequences using a nearest-neighbor algorithm that merged closely related sequences. V, D and J gene segments were assigned by aligning CDR3 sequences to IMGT reference sequences. Each retained sequence needed at least a six-nucleotide match to both a V gene segment and a J gene segment. A rearrangement counted as productive if the CDR3 had no stop codons and remained in frame with V and J, and every other rearrangement counted as non-productive. Following IMGT convention, CDR3 was defined as the stretch from the second conserved V-encoded cysteine to the conserved J-encoded phenylalanine. The earlier analysis of fewer than 700 of the donors excluded sequences that lacked an unambiguous match to a single V gene segment. An earlier analysis of fewer than 650 of the donors classified V segments as functional when productive rearrangements were above 56.7% and as segregating when the standard deviation between donors was above 5%. A statistical classification framework was developed to diagnose cytomegalovirus status using the catalog of TCR beta chain sequences. A later analysis assigned V and J genes by comparing TCR nucleotide sequences with IMGT/GENE-DB human TR gene sequences. The TCRdist pipeline was used in a later analysis to assign CDR3 sequences and most-parsimonious VDJ recombination scenarios. A later analysis defined each TCR beta chain by its CDR3 amino acid sequence plus V-gene family, and excluded reads lacking a unique V-gene family. A later analysis removed 592 highly shared, low-generation-probability nucleotide sequences to deal with suspected cross-contamination and a sequencing artifact. In a later analysis, a clonal expansion index was calculated for each public chain from normalized within-repertoire ranks of inferred template counts. In a later analysis, generation probabilities were computed with a VDJ recombination model fitted to out-of-frame rearrangements, and the resulting probabilities were checked against IGoR. In a later analysis, hypergeometric tests were used to score TCR-TCR, TCR-HLA and TCR-CMV co-occurrence, with a repertoire-size bias correction applied to TCR pairs. A later analysis estimated false discovery rates by permuting HLA or CMV assignments 20 times. In a later analysis, co-occurring TCRs were grouped using DBSCAN, and TCRdist sequence similarity was added for clustering within HLA-allele-positive subsets. For co-occurrence clustering, repertoires with fewer than 30,000 or more than 120,000 public chains were excluded, along with roughly 5 repertoires with anomalous nucleotide sharing. This immuneACCESS table, as held by TCRdb, lists in-frame sequences with V and J called but not all clones. Of the missing ones, under half trace to an unresolved V gene in checked studies; the others have no known cause. The DNA was the basis for D and trimming; V, J and clone size are from that table. The table for this sample lists 90,000 to 150,000 clones. The biggest ten clones account for around 3.6% of the sample.

The CDR3, cysteine through phenylalanine, is 16 amino acids long. Just the 48-base CDR3 DNA is kept, in frame starting at base 1. CDR1 and CDR2 are drawn from the germline V gene: SGHAT, FQNNGV. V ends up 1 base short and J 4 bases short, with an unmatched junction base count of 7. Recombination joined TRBV11-2 with TRBJ2-7, with 10 junctional bases fitting TRBD2. The TCR comes from a man between 18 and 29 years old in good health and CMV-seronegative. Input material: PBMCs. The bases are TGTGCCAGCAGCTTAGCCCCTAGCGGGGGCCTATACGAGCAGTACTTC. This gives the protein CASSLAPSGGLYEQYF.